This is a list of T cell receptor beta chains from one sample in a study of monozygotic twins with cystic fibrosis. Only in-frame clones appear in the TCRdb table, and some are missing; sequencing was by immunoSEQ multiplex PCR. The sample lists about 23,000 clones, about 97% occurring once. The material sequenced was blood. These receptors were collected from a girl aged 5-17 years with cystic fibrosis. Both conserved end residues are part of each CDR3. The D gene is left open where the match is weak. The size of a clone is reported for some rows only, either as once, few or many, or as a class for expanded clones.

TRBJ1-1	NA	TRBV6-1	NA	CASSEAGTLGTEAFF	TGTGCCAGCAGTGAAGCTGGGACGTTAGGGACTGAAGCTTTCTTT
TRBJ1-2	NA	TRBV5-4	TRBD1	CASSSQGSYGYTF	TGTGCCAGCAGCTCACAGGGGTCCTATGGCTACACCTTC
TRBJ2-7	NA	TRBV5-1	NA	CASSWTASYEQYF	TGCGCCAGCTCTTGGACAGCATCCTACGAGCAGTACTTC
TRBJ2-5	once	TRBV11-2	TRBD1	CASSFWTGEETQYF	TGTGCCAGCAGCTTCTGGACAGGGGAAGAGACCCAGTACTTC
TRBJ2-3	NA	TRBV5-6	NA	CASSLSARTQYF	TGTGCCAGCAGCTTATCGGCGAGGACGCAGTATTTT
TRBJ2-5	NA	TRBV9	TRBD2	CASSVGTSGTGWRETQYF	TGTGCCAGCAGCGTAGGGACTAGCGGGACGGGTTGGCGGGAGACCCAGTACTTC
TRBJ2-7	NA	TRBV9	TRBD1	CASSVEIGTGGYEQYF	TGTGCCAGCAGCGTAGAGATTGGGACAGGGGGCTACGAGCAGTACTTC
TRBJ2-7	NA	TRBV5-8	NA	CASSLVMWQLNYEQYF	TGTGCCAGCAGCTTGGTCATGTGGCAGCTTAATTACGAGCAGTACTTC
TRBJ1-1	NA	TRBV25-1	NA	CASSEKRRGDTEAFF	TGTGCCAGCAGTGAAAAGAGAAGAGGGGACACTGAAGCTTTCTTT
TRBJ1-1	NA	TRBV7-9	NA	CASSLDSAEAFF	TGTGCCAGCAGCTTAGATTCTGCTGAAGCTTTCTTT
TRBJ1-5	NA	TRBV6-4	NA	CASSDSTRDGHGLSPYSNQPQHF	TGTGCCAGCAGTGACTCAACGAGGGACGGGCATGGACTTTCTCCTTATAGCAATCAGCCCCAGCATTTT
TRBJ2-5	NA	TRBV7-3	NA	CASSTGTTGTQYF	TGTGCCAGCAGTACCGGGACCACGGGTACCCAGTACTTC
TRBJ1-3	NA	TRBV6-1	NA	CASTGTSGNTIYF	TGTGCCAGCACCGGGACCTCTGGAAACACCATATATTTT
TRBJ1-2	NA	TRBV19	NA	CASSIVTDSYGYTF	TGTGCCAGTAGTATAGTTACGGACAGCTATGGCTACACCTTC
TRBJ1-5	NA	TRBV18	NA	CASSPHSNQPQHF	TGTGCCAGCTCACCGCATAGCAATCAGCCCCAGCATTTT